The following is a T cell receptor beta chain sequence with its context. This specimen comes from a study of CD8+ T cells in alopecia areata. At the level of the study: Treated patients were dosed with oral tofacitinib, taking 5 to 10 mg twice daily.

Treatment reported: oral pan-JAK inhibitor, 5-10 mg twice daily. TCR sequencing used cDNA made by reverse transcription of extracted RNA. The data were produced by immunoSEQ multiplex PCR, yet TCRdb's version contains in-frame clones alone and is incomplete. This sample has around 100,000 clones, with around 50% found just once. Germline-derived CDR1 and CDR2 are MGHDK and SYGVNS. The CDR3 sequence is 13 residues long. The ends were cut back, 3 bases at V and 7 bases at J, with 12 bases in the middle. The chain carries TRBV25-1 and TRBJ1-1, with D perhaps TRBD1 (5 bases). The sequence derives from a human donor with alopecia areata. Sequences were derived from CD8+ T cells sorted from blood, sampled at week 24, from a patient treated with tofacitinib. The DNA of the CDR3 is TGTGCCAGCAGTGAGGGACTGAGAAATGAAGCTTTCTTT. Translation gives CASSEGLRNEAFF.